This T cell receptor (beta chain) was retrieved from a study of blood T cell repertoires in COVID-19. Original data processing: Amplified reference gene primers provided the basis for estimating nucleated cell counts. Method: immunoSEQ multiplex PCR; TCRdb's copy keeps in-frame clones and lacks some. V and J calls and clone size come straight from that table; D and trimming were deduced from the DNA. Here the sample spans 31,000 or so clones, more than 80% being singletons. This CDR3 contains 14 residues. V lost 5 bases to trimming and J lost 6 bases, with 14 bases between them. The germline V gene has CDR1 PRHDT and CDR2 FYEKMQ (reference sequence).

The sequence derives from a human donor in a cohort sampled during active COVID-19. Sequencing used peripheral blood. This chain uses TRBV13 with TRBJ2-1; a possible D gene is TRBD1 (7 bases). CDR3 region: CASSTDREVNEQFF. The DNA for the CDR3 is TGTGCCAGCAGCACTGACAGGGAGGTCAATGAGCAGTTCTTC.